This TCR beta chain was found in a study of cytomegalovirus exposure and HLA in healthy donors. In the PCR, 60 Vbeta and 13 Jbeta primers were used. TCRdb's table, derived via immunoSEQ multiplex PCR, lists solely in-frame clones and lacks some. This repertoire shows roughly 160,000 clones, around 69% found once; its top ten account for about 1.3%. This receptor was taken from a man in his sixties in good health and CMV-seronegative. The specimen was PBMCs.

CDR3 sequence: CASSPSGTTSYGYTF. The CDR3 DNA reads as TGTGCCAGCAGCCCGAGCGGGACAACTTCCTATGGCTACACCTTC. This rearrangement joins TRBV9 to TRBJ1-2; a possible D gene is TRBD1 (6 bases). V was cut by 4 bases and J by 4 bases, with 17 bases left in between. Germline CDR1 reads SGDLS; CDR2 reads YYNGEE. CDR3 length equals 15 residues.